One and the same sample provided the 21 T cell receptor beta chains below, sequenced in a study of cytomegalovirus exposure and HLA in healthy donors. With 60 Vbeta and 13 Jbeta primers, the PCR was carried out. The repertoire was sequenced with immunoSEQ multiplex PCR; TCRdb's copy has only in-frame clones and lacks some. The sample records approximately 160,000 clones, about four fifths being singletons. The sequenced sample consisted of PBMCs. The receptors derive from a man between 25 and 39 years old in good health and CMV-seropositive.

The gene calls are TRBV28 and TRBJ2-2, with 10 nucleotides matching TRBD2. This CDR3 has 15 residues. The germline V gene has CDR1 MDHEN and CDR2 SYDVKM. Germline trimming cut 6 bases from V and 2 bases from J; bases unmatched to any gene: 3. The CDR3 bases are TGTGCCAGCAGAAGCGGGAGGGTAAACACCGGGGAGCTGTTTTTT. Protein sequence: CASRSGRVNTGELFF.

The rearrangement links TRBV13 to TRBJ2-7, with 7 positions matching TRBD1. This CDR3 comprises 15 residues. J was trimmed by 5 bases and V by 6 bases; bases with no gene match: 13. Germline CDR1 is PRHDT and CDR2 is FYEKMQ (reference sequence). The CDR3 bases are TGTGCCAGCAGGGGTACAGGGGCCCTGTCGGACGAGCAGTACTTC. This codes for CASRGTGALSDEQYF. Based on the CDR3 plus reference TRBV13 and TRBJ2-7, the full variable domain is AAGVIQSPRHLIKEKRETATLKCYPIPRHDTVYWYQQGPGQDPQFLISFYEKMQSDKGSIPDRFSAQQFSDYHSELNMSSLELGDSALYFCASRGTGALSDEQYFGPGTRLTVT.

Here the CDR3 DNA reads TGTGCCATCAGTGAGCCGTCCGTGAACACTGAAGCTTTCTTT. Translating it yields CAISEPSVNTEAFF. The chain carries TRBV10-3 and TRBJ1-1; no definite D call. CDR3 length: 14 amino acids. CDR1 ENHRY and CDR2 SYGVKD come from the germline V gene. V shed 2 bases and J shed 0 bases, with 7 bases lying between them.

CDR3: CASSPTGPMYDHYGYTF. The CDR3 coding sequence is TGCGCCAGCAGTCCGACAGGGCCAATGTATGATCACTATGGCTACACCTTC. The V gene is TRBV23-1, the J gene TRBJ1-2, with 7 bases aligning to TRBD1. TRBV23-1 is an open reading frame whose function is uncertain. J gave up 3 bases and V 4 bases, and 14 bases lay outside the gene matches. The CDR3 sequence is 17 residues long.

This chain uses TRBV5-1 with TRBJ1-4; 8 bases align to TRBD1. This CDR3 comprises 14 residues. V was pared by 4 bases and J by 5 bases, with 4 bases of the junction left unmatched. Germline V lookup: CDR1 SGHRS, CDR2 YFSETQ. CDR3 in DNA: TGCGCCAGCAGCCTACAGGGGGGAAATGAAAAACTGTTTTTT. It yields the protein CASSLQGGNEKLFF.

V is TRBV5-6 and J is TRBJ1-2; D not certain. Trimming took 4 bases from V and 4 from J, leaving 11 bases between them. CDR1 SGHDT and CDR2 YYEEEE come from the germline V gene. This CDR3 is built from 13 residues. Here the CDR3 DNA reads TGTGCCAGCAGCCGAGGAGGTGGCTATGGCTACACCTTC. Translated, it gives CASSRGGGYGYTF.

V is TRBV29-1 and J is TRBJ2-2; D possibly corresponds to TRBD1 (7 bases). The germline V gene has CDR1 SQVTM and CDR2 ANQGSEA. Trimming stripped 5 bases from V and 5 bases from J, with 21 bases between. This CDR3 is built from 16 residues. The CDR3 protein is CSVPLGGGGMTGELFF. CDR3 coding DNA: TGCAGCGTTCCCCTAGGAGGGGGCGGGATGACCGGGGAGCTGTTTTTT.

The V call is TRBV6-6, the J call TRBJ2-7; D not certain. The V gene lost 6 bases and the J gene lost 1 base, with 10 bases spanning the gap. The CDR3 totals 13 residues. The V gene's germline CDR1 is MNHNY and CDR2 SVGAGI (reference sequence). The CDR3 DNA sequence: TGTGCCAGCAGCAAGGCAGGATCCTACGAGCAGTACTTC. Translating it yields CASSKAGSYEQYF.

This sequence joins TRBV28 and TRBJ1-5; 7 bases align to TRBD1. This CDR3 contains 15 residues. V shed 4 bases and J 4 bases; nucleotides not matched to a gene: 7. CDR1 is MDHEN, CDR2 SYDVKM, per germline. The CDR3 nucleotides read TGTGCCAGCAGTTCCGGGACAGCCTATAATCAGCCCCAGCATTTT. It translates to CASSSGTAYNQPQHF.

The chain has TRBV5-4 and TRBJ2-3; tentatively, D is TRBD1 (5 bases). Germline V gene sequence: CDR1 SGHNT, CDR2 YYREEE (reference sequence). V was clipped by 7 bases and J by 2 bases, with 17 bases between them. The CDR3 length is 15 residues. CDR3 region: CASGWRQSYTDTQYF. CDR3 bases: TGTGCCAGCGGCTGGAGACAGAGTTACACAGATACGCAGTATTTT.

The chain recombines TRBV5-1 with TRBJ1-6, with 10 bases matching TRBD1. The CDR3 is 15 residues long. J gave up 9 bases and V 4 bases, and 7 bases lay outside the gene matches. Germline V gene data show CDR1 as SGHRS and CDR2 as YFSETQ. CDR3 nucleotide sequence: TGCGCCAGCAGCATCGGGACAGGGGAAAGTTCACCCCTCCACTTT. This gives the protein CASSIGTGESSPLHF.

This rearrangement joins TRBV7-9 to TRBJ2-7, with 10 positions matching TRBD2. This CDR3 contains 16 residues. With 1 base clipped from V and 1 base from J, the junction kept 4 bases outside the gene matches. From germline, CDR1 is SEHNR and CDR2 FQNEAQ (reference sequence). CDR3 DNA: TGTGCCAGCAGCTTAGTAGGGACTAGCGAGTCCTACGAGCAGTACTTC. It specifies CASSLVGTSESYEQYF.

V is TRBV29-1 and J is TRBJ2-6; possible D gene TRBD2, 7 bases. V dropped 6 bases and J dropped 4 bases, with 19 bases sitting between them. Germline CDR1 and CDR2: SQVTM and ANQGSEA. The CDR3 has 16 amino acids. CDR3 nucleotide sequence: TGCAGCGTCCTAGGGGGGGCCGAGGAGGGGGCCAACGTCCTGACTTTC. This translates into CSVLGGAEEGANVLTF.

This clone was seen more than once but under ten times. CDR3 bases: TGTGCCAGCTCACCTTTCGCAACTAATGAAAAACTGTTTTTT. This gives the protein CASSPFATNEKLFF. The chain uses TRBV18 and TRBJ1-4; D uncertain. In germline, CDR1 is KGHSH, CDR2 LQKENI. Trimming removed 3 bases from V and 0 bases from J, with 5 bases in between. This CDR3 region has 14 residues.

The chain has TRBV7-3 and TRBJ2-2, with TRBD2 identical over 8 bases. Germline V gene lookup returns CDR1 SGHTA and CDR2 FQGTGA. Trimming took 5 bases from V and 8 from J; bases not matched to a gene: 1. The CDR3 contains 12 residues. CDR3 in amino acids: CASSTGGGELFF. The DNA for the CDR3 is TGTGCCAGCAGCACGGGAGGGGGGGAGCTGTTTTTT.

The chain uses TRBV6-5 and TRBJ1-5; D is uncertain. This CDR3 spans 15 amino acids. Germline lookup yields CDR1 MNHEY and CDR2 SVGAGI. V was clipped by 6 bases and J by 0 bases, with 12 bases between them. Here the CDR3 reads CASRISDTSNQPQHF. The DNA of the CDR3 is TGTGCCAGCAGAATATCTGACACTAGCAATCAGCCCCAGCATTTT.

This clone was counted only a few times. This chain links TRBV11-2 with TRBJ2-3; TRBD2 agrees at 11 bases. With V trimmed by 7 bases and J by 2 bases, 5 bases remained unmatched. The CDR3 length is 15 residues. CDR1 and CDR2 (germline): SGHAT, FQNNGV. The DNA for the CDR3 is TGTGCCAGCAAAAGGGGACTAGCGGACACAGATACGCAGTATTTT. This sequence encodes CASKRGLADTDTQYF.

The gene calls are TRBV4-3 and TRBJ2-2; tentative D call: TRBD1 (6 bases). Trimming removed 0 bases at V and 7 bases at J, with 12 bases between. CDR1 and CDR2 from the germline V gene are LGHNA and YSLEER. The CDR3 is 15 amino acids. This CDR3 reads CASSQDRGGRGELFF. For the CDR3, the DNA is TGCGCCAGCAGCCAAGATCGAGGGGGACGCGGGGAGCTGTTTTTT.

The rearrangement links TRBV27 to TRBJ2-3; 8 positions agree with TRBD1. This CDR3 region has 16 residues. The V and J ends lost 5 bases and 4 bases, in that order; junction bases with no gene match: 11. Per the germline V gene, CDR1 is MNHEY and CDR2 is SMNVEV (reference sequence). The CDR3 DNA reads as TGTGCCAGCAGTCCAAGTGTGGGACAGGTCGCAGATACGCAGTATTTT. Translating it yields CASSPSVGQVADTQYF.

The V call is TRBV5-1, the J call TRBJ2-5, with D perhaps matching TRBD1 (6 bases). The CDR3 contains 14 residues. V was shortened by 2 bases and J by 5 bases, with 13 bases between the two germline ends. Germline V CDR1 and CDR2: SGHRS, YFSETQ. As DNA, the CDR3 is TGCGCCAGCAGCTTTACAGGGCGCTGGGAGACCCAGTACTTC. It specifies CASSFTGRWETQYF.

The chain combines TRBV7-9 with TRBJ2-6; D is perhaps TRBD1 (5 bases). The CDR3 runs to 16 residues. Per germline, CDR1 SEHNR and CDR2 FQNEAQ (reference sequence). Deletions cut 6 bases from V and 0 bases from J, with 12 bases between. The CDR3 sequence is CASSYQGFSGANVLTF. The CDR3 bases are TGTGCCAGCAGTTACCAGGGATTCTCTGGGGCCAACGTCCTGACTTTC.